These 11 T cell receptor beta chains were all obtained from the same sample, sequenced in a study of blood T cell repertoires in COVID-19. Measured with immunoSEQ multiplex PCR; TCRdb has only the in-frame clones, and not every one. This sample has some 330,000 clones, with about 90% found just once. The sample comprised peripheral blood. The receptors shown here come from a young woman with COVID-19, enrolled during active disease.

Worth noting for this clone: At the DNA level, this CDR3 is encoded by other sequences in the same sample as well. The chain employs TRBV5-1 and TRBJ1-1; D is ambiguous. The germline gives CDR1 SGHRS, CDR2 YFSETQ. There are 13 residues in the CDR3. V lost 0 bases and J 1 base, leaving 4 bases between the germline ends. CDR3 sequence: CASSLVSNTEAFF. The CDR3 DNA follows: TGCGCCAGCAGCTTGGTATCGAACACTGAAGCTTTCTTT.

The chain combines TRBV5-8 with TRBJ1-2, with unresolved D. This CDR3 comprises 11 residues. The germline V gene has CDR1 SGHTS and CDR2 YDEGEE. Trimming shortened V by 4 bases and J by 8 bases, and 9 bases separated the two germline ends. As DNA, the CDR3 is TGTGCCAGCAGCCCCCTAACGGGCTACACCTTC. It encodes CASSPLTGYTF. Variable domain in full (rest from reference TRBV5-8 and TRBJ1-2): EAGVTQSPTHLIKTRGQQATLRCSPISGHTSVYWYQQALGLGLQFLLWYDEGEERNRGNFPPRFSGRQFPNYSSELNVNALELEDSALYLCASSPLTGYTFGSGTRLTVV.

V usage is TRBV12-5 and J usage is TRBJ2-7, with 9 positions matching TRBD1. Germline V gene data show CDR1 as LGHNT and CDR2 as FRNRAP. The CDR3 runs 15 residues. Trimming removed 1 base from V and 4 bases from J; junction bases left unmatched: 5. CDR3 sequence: CASGLATGTGYEQYF. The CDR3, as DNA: TGTGCTAGTGGTTTGGCAACTGGGACAGGGTACGAGCAGTACTTC.

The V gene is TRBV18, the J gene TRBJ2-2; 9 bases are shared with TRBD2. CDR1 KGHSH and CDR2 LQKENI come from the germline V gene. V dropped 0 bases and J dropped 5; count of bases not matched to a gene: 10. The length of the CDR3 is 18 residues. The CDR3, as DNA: TGTGCCAGCTCACCACCGGTAGCGGGGGTCATCGAAACCGGGGAGCTGTTTTTT. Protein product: CASSPPVAGVIETGELFF.

For the CDR3, the DNA is TGTGCCAGCAGCCCCCGGGATCTGCCACAAATGAACACTGAAGCTTTCTTT. Its protein product is CASSPRDLPQMNTEAFF. The J gene is TRBJ1-1, the V gene TRBV5-4; D uncertain. The CDR3 consists of 17 residues. Germline V gives CDR1 SGHNT, CDR2 YYREEE (reference sequence). The V end was cut by 4 bases, the J end by 0 bases, with 19 bases between.

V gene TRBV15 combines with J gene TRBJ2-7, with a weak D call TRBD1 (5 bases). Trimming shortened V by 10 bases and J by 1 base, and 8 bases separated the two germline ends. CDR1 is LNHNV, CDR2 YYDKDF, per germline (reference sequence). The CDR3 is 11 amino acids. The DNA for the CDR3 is TGTGCCAAACAGGATTCCTACGAGCAGTACGTC. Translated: CAKQDSYEQYV.

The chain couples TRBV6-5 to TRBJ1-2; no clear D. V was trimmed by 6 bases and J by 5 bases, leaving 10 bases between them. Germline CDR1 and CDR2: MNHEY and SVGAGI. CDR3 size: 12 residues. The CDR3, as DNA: TGTGCCAGCAGAGATCAGTTGTATGGCTACACCTTC. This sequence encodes CASRDQLYGYTF.

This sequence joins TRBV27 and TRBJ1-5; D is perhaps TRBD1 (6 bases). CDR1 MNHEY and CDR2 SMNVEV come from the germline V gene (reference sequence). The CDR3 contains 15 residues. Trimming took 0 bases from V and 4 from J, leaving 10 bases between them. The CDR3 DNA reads TGTGCCAGCAGTTTATCAGGGGGTGGGAATCAGCCCCAGCATTTT. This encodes CASSLSGGGNQPQHF.

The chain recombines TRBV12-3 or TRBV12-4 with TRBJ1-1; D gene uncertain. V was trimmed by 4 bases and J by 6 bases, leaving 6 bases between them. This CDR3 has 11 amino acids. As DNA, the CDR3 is TGTGCCAGCAGTTACCGGGCTGAAGCTTTCTTT. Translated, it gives CASSYRAEAFF.

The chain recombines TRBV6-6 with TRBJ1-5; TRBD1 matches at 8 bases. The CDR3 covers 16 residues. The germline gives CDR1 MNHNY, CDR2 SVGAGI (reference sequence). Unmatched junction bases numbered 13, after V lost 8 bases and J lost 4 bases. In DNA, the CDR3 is TGTGCCAGCGCCACTATAGCCGGACAGGGAAATCAGCCCCAGCATTTT. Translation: CASATIAGQGNQPQHF.

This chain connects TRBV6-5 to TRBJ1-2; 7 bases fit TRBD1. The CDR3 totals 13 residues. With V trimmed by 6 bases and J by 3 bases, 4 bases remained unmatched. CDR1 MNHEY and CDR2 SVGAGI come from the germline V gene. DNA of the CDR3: TGTGCCAGCAGCCCGGGACAGTACTATGGCTACACCTTC. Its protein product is CASSPGQYYGYTF.